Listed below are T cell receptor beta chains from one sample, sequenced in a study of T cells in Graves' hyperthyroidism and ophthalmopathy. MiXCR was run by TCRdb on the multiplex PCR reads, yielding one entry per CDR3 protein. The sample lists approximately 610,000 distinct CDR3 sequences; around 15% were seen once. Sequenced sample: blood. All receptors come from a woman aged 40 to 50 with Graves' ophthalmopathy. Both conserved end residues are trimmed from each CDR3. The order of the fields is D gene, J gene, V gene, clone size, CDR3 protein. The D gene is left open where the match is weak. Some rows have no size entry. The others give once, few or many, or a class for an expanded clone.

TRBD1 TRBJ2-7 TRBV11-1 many ASSFGDRDYEQY
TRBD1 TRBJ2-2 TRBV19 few ASSTLGQGVPGELF
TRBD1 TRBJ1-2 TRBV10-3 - ANAGGANYGYT
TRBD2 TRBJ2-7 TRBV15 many ATSIRTSGTGEQY
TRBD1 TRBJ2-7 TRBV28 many ASIPSGTGSYEQY
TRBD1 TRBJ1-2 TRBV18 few ASSPSITQGTYGYT
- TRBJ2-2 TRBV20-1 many SARDEFGTGELF
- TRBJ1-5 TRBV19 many ASSITFQARNQPQH
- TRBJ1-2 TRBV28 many ASSYGQYYGYT
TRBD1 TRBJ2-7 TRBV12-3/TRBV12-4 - ASSTTGTEYYEQY
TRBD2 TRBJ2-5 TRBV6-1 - ASIFWPSGRMGQETQY
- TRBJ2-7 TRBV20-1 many SARPDRASYEQY
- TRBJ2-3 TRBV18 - ASRRGVRLTDTQY
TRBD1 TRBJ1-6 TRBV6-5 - ASSYSRTGFGSPLH
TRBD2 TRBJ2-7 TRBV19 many ASSMMSGSDEQY
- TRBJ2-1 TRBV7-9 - ASSLDRGYNEQF
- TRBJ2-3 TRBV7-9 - ASSLAPPQDTQY
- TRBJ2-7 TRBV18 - ASSPAGYEQY
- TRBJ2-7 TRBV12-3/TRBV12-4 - ASSQGGLSDEQY
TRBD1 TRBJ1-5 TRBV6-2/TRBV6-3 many ASTDRAANQPQH
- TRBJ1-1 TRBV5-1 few ASRPDAWVNTEAF
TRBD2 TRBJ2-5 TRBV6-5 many ASSTGLAGGWETQY
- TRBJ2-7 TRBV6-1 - ASSALGGYEQY
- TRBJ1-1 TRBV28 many ASSLFFGEAF
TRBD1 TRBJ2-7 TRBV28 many ASSLLGQGNYEQY
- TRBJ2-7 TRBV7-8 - ASSLVSGAFYEQY
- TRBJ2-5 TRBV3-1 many ASSQEGGYPQETQY
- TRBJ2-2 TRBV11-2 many ASSLPGQRRELF
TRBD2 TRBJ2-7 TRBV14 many ASSQDPRTSGRISEQY
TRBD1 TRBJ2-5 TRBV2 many ASSEQGALETQY
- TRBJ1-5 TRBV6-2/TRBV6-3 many ASSQARDSQPQH
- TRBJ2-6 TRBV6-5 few ASSYFAGSGANVLT
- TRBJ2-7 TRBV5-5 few ASSLAPGGFSYEQY